The 32 T cell receptor beta chains below all came from one sample that was sequenced in a study of cytomegalovirus exposure and HLA in healthy donors. TCRdb's copy holds only in-frame clones and misses some; the assay was immunoSEQ multiplex PCR. The table records some 79,000 clones, just under 95% of them present only once. Sequencing used PBMCs. These receptors were taken from a woman aged 18 to 35 in good health and CMV-seropositive.

V and J are TRBV4-1 and TRBJ1-4; unclear D gene. From germline, CDR1 is MGHRA and CDR2 YSYEKL. Trimming took 3 bases from V and 4 from J, leaving 18 bases between them. There are 17 residues in the CDR3. The CDR3 DNA sequence: TGCGCCAGCAGCCATGGAGAATTGGGTATAAATAATGAAAAACTGTTTTTT. This encodes CASSHGELGINNEKLFF.

The chain uses TRBV9 and TRBJ2-1; 12 bases map to TRBD1. The CDR3 extends over 17 amino acids. The ends lost 3 bases at V and 6 bases at J; junction bases unmatched: 10. Germline assignment: CDR1 SGDLS and CDR2 YYNGEE. DNA of the CDR3: TGTGCCAGCAGCGCCTTCCGGGGGACAGGGGGCTCCAATGAGCAGTTCTTC. Its protein product is CASSAFRGTGGSNEQFF.

This clone has a single count. The rearrangement uses TRBV28 and TRBJ1-4, with D possibly TRBD1 on 6 matching bases. Germline V gives CDR1 MDHEN, CDR2 SYDVKM. V lost 5 bases and J lost 8, with 18 bases in between. This CDR3 has 15 amino acids. The CDR3 loop reads CASSRKQGFGEKLFF. The CDR3 DNA reads TGTGCCAGCAGTCGCAAACAGGGATTTGGGGAAAAACTGTTTTTT.

The genes are TRBV4-2 and TRBJ2-1; 8 nucleotides line up with TRBD2. The CDR3 has 16 amino acids. Losses at the gene ends were 1 base for V and 5 bases for J; bases not matched to a gene: 7. CDR1 is LGHNA and CDR2 is YNFKEQ in the germline V gene. The CDR3 here is CASSQGTAGVDNEQFF. The DNA for the CDR3 is TGTGCCAGCAGCCAAGGTACAGCGGGAGTTGACAATGAGCAGTTCTTC.

V usage is TRBV6-6 and J usage is TRBJ1-2, with D maybe TRBD1 (6 bases). CDR1 and CDR2 from the germline V gene are MNHNY and SVGAGI (reference sequence). V was clipped by 2 bases and J by 10 bases, with 17 bases between them. This CDR3 comprises 14 residues. CDR3 region: CASSYDGTRQVYTF. The CDR3 coding sequence is TGTGCCAGCAGTTACGACGGGACACGGCAAGTCTACACCTTC.

The gene calls are TRBV5-1 and TRBJ2-1; 13 bases map to TRBD2. CDR1 and CDR2 (germline): SGHRS, YFSETQ. CDR3 size: 16 residues. Unmatched junction bases numbered 1, after V lost 4 bases and J lost 0 bases. The CDR3, as DNA: TGCGCCAGCAGCCGGACTAGCGGGGGCTCCTACAATGAGCAGTTCTTC. This sequence encodes CASSRTSGGSYNEQFF.

This sequence joins TRBV10-3 and TRBJ2-1; 11 bases agree with TRBD2. V shed 11 bases and J 2 bases; nucleotides not matched to a gene: 5. This CDR3 spans 14 amino acids. Germline CDR1 and CDR2: ENHRY and SYGVKD. CDR3 region: CAVLAGVPYNEQFF. In DNA, the CDR3 is TGTGCCGTACTAGCGGGAGTACCCTACAATGAGCAGTTCTTC.

The chain carries TRBV18 and TRBJ1-1, with 9 nucleotides matching TRBD1. J was trimmed by 1 base and V by 4 bases; bases with no gene match: 1. The germline CDR1 and CDR2 sequences are KGHSH and LQKENI. The CDR3 sequence is 14 residues long. CDR3 nucleotides: TGTGCCAGCTCACGGGACAGGGAGAACACTGAAGCTTTCTTT. This encodes CASSRDRENTEAFF.

V gene TRBV7-2 combines with J gene TRBJ1-1; 7 bases match TRBD1. Trimming at V came to 5 bases and at J to 2 bases, leaving 14 bases not matched to a gene. The germline gives CDR1 SGHTA, CDR2 FQGNSA. This CDR3 comprises 17 residues. CDR3 DNA: TGTGCCAGCAGCCGAGAAGGGGGCGCGTTTCGAAACACTGAAGCTTTCTTT. Its protein product is CASSREGGAFRNTEAFF.

The rearrangement links TRBV29-1 to TRBJ2-3; 7 bases are a match to TRBD2. J gave up 2 bases and V 5 bases, and 10 bases lay outside the gene matches. The CDR3 has 15 amino acids. The V gene's germline CDR1 is SQVTM and CDR2 ANQGSEA. In DNA, the CDR3 is TGCAGCGTTCGAAAGGGCGGGAGCCCCACAGATACGCAGTATTTT. This sequence encodes CSVRKGGSPTDTQYF.

V gene TRBV27 combines with J gene TRBJ2-7; possibly TRBD2 for D (5 bases). Trimming left V 2 bases short and J 7 bases short, with 18 bases between. The length of the CDR3 is 15 residues. CDR1 and CDR2 (germline): MNHEY, SMNVEV (reference sequence). The CDR3 coding sequence is TGTGCCAGCAGTTTAATACCGACTACCCCCGGGGAGCAGTACTTC. Amino acid sequence: CASSLIPTTPGEQYF.

This clone is a singleton in its sample. The chain carries TRBV7-2 and TRBJ2-1; 14 bases are a match to TRBD2. Losses at the gene ends were 5 bases for V and 7 bases for J; bases not matched to a gene: 7. The CDR3 is made up of 16 amino acids. The germline V gene encodes CDR1 SGHTA and CDR2 FQGNSA. CDR3 in amino acids: CASSPSTSGGGNEQFF. Here the CDR3 DNA reads TGTGCCAGCAGCCCCTCGACTAGCGGGGGGGGAAATGAGCAGTTCTTC.

The sample holds one count of this clone. J is TRBJ2-1 and V is TRBV5-5; TRBD2 aligns across 7 bases. Germline values: CDR1 SGHKS, CDR2 YYEKEE (reference sequence). The trim removed 3 bases at V and 4 bases at J, leaving 13 bases unmatched. This CDR3 region has 17 residues. This chain's CDR3 is CASSWTSALGGYNEQFF. The DNA of the CDR3 is TGTGCCAGCAGCTGGACTTCAGCTCTGGGAGGGTACAATGAGCAGTTCTTC.

This clone is a singleton in its sample. V and J are TRBV5-4 and TRBJ1-6; D is perhaps TRBD1 (5 bases). Germline V CDR1 and CDR2: SGHNT, YYREEE (reference sequence). CDR3 size: 14 residues. Trimming left V 4 bases short and J 10 bases short, with 15 bases between. CDR3 nucleotides: TGTGCCAGCAGCCCGGGGGACCCCCGGTCACCCCTCCACTTT. Its translation is CASSPGDPRSPLHF.

The rearrangement uses TRBV5-1 and TRBJ1-2, with D unclear. CDR1 and CDR2 (germline): SGHRS, YFSETQ. This CDR3 spans 14 amino acids. V was clipped by 1 base and J by 0 bases, with 7 bases between them. The CDR3 bases are TGCGCCAGCAGCTTGCGAGAATCTAACTATGGCTACACCTTC. Amino acids: CASSLRESNYGYTF.

The rearrangement links TRBV15 to TRBJ2-7; possibly TRBD2 for D (6 bases). Trimming removed 3 bases at V and 7 bases at J, with 16 bases between. Germline assignment: CDR1 LNHNV and CDR2 YYDKDF (reference sequence). This CDR3 has 14 amino acids. The CDR3 protein is CATSSGPRAGEQYF. In DNA, the CDR3 is TGTGCCACCAGCAGCGGACCCCGAGCGGGTGAGCAGTACTTC.

This sequence joins TRBV5-6 and TRBJ2-1; 7 positions agree with TRBD1. CDR1 SGHDT and CDR2 YYEEEE come from the germline V gene. The J segment lost 4 bases and the V segment lost 6 bases, leaving 10 bases of the junction unmatched. This CDR3 has 15 amino acids. The CDR3 DNA sequence: TGTGCCAGCACAACCGGGACAGCCGTATACAATGAGCAGTTCTTC. Its protein product is CASTTGTAVYNEQFF.

The chain combines TRBV7-2 with TRBJ2-1; 7 nucleotides match TRBD2. CDR1 and CDR2 from the germline V gene are SGHTA and FQGNSA. The CDR3 runs to 15 residues. V lost 5 bases, J lost 4 bases, and 8 bases stayed unmatched. CDR3 region: CASSVDPSGYNEQFF. The CDR3 nucleotides are TGTGCCAGCAGCGTAGACCCTAGCGGATACAATGAGCAGTTCTTC.

The chain employs TRBV15 and TRBJ1-2; D not resolved. The CDR3 has 17 amino acids. Germline lookup yields CDR1 LNHNV and CDR2 YYDKDF (reference sequence). V was pared by 0 bases and J by 0 bases, with 14 bases between. As DNA, the CDR3 is TGTGCCACCAGCAGAGATAGGCAGGCACCAGCTAACTATGGCTACACCTTC. This gives the protein CATSRDRQAPANYGYTF.

The chain uses TRBV10-3 and TRBJ1-1, with D maybe TRBD1 (5 bases). The V gene lost 3 bases and the J gene lost 0 bases, with 5 bases spanning the gap. This CDR3 region has 13 residues. Germline V gene sequence: CDR1 ENHRY, CDR2 SYGVKD. In DNA form, the CDR3 reads TGTGCCATCAGTGACAGGGTGAACACTGAAGCTTTCTTT. Amino acids: CAISDRVNTEAFF.

This sequence joins TRBV2 and TRBJ1-2; 7 bases are shared with TRBD1. V was pared by 6 bases and J by 8 bases, with 12 bases of the junction left unmatched. This CDR3 contains 14 residues. Per the germline V gene, CDR1 is SNHLY and CDR2 is FYNNEI. CDR3 DNA: TGTGCCAGCAGCCGAAAGACAGGGATCGGGGGCTACACCTTC. Translating gives CASSRKTGIGGYTF. Looking up the rest from reference TRBV2 and TRBJ1-2 gives the full variable domain: EPEVTQTPSHQVTQMGQEVILRCVPISNHLYFYWYRQILGQKVEFLVSFYNNEISEKSEIFDDQFSVERPDGSNFTLKIRSTKLEDSAMYFCASSRKTGIGGYTFGSGTRLTVV.

This chain uses TRBV7-2 with TRBJ1-1; D uncertain. Trimming removed 6 bases from V and 10 bases from J, with 18 bases in between. The CDR3 is 13 residues long. Per germline, CDR1 SGHTA and CDR2 FQGNSA. The CDR3 nucleotides read TGTGCCAGCAGTCGAGGGCCGGGGTCGATAGCTTTCTTT. This gives the protein CASSRGPGSIAFF.

The V gene is TRBV29-1, the J gene TRBJ2-3, with D possibly TRBD1 on 5 matching bases. V dropped 4 bases and J dropped 8 bases, with 7 bases sitting between them. The CDR3 is made up of 10 amino acids. The V gene's germline CDR1 is SQVTM and CDR2 ANQGSEA. CDR3 coding DNA: TGCAGCGTTGCGCAGGGTACGCAGTATTTT. Its protein product is CSVAQGTQYF.

This clone was counted once. The chain combines TRBV15 with TRBJ1-6; 7 bases line up with TRBD1. Unmatched junction bases numbered 18, after V lost 3 bases and J lost 10 bases. This CDR3 has 18 amino acids. Germline V lookup: CDR1 LNHNV, CDR2 YYDKDF (reference sequence). The CDR3 nucleotides are TGTGCCACCAGCAGTCACCGAGGCAGGGGGGTCTCGGGATCACCCCTCCACTTT. This gives the protein CATSSHRGRGVSGSPLHF.

The chain combines TRBV10-3 with TRBJ2-5; the D is unclear. CDR1 and CDR2 from the germline V gene are ENHRY and SYGVKD. Trimming pared 6 bases from V and 2 bases from J, leaving 4 bases between. The CDR3 consists of 11 residues. CDR3 nucleotides: TGTGCCATCAGCCAGCAAGAGACCCAGTACTTC. This encodes CAISQQETQYF.

The chain joins TRBV6-5 to TRBJ2-1, with 7 bases lining up with TRBD1. The junction had 4 bases not matched to a gene; V was cut back by 0 bases and J by 5 bases. Germline V gene sequence: CDR1 MNHEY, CDR2 SVGAGI. The CDR3 loop spans 15 amino acids. In DNA, the CDR3 is TGTGCCAGCAGTTACTCGAGGACAGGCCACAATGAGCAGTTCTTC. Its translation is CASSYSRTGHNEQFF.

The sample holds a few counts of this clone. The V and J genes are TRBV6-1 and TRBJ1-2; no reliable D call. The V end was cut by 6 bases, the J end by 1 base, with 12 bases between. CDR1 is MNHNS and CDR2 is SASEGT in the germline V gene. This CDR3 has 14 amino acids. CDR3 protein: CASRKLTVNYGYTF. CDR3 in DNA: TGTGCCAGCAGGAAACTCACAGTTAACTATGGCTACACCTTC.

The chain recombines TRBV30 with TRBJ1-2, with a weak D call TRBD1 (5 bases). V lost 1 base and J 7 bases, leaving 16 bases between the germline ends. CDR1 and CDR2 from the germline V gene are GTSNPN and SVGIG (reference sequence). The CDR3 runs to 14 residues. The CDR3 DNA follows: TGTGCCTGGAGTGCCGGAAGGGGCCTGGGTGGCTACACCTTC. Its translation: CAWSAGRGLGGYTF.

The genes are TRBV7-8 and TRBJ1-1, with D unresolved. This CDR3 has 13 amino acids. V lost 5 bases, J lost 5 bases, and 12 bases lay in between. Germline V gene data show CDR1 as SGHVS and CDR2 as FQNEAQ. For the CDR3, the DNA is TGTGCCAGCAGCCCTAGGCGGGAGACTGAAGCTTTCTTT. This encodes CASSPRRETEAFF.

This chain uses TRBV28 with TRBJ2-1; D call uncertain. Germline values: CDR1 MDHEN, CDR2 SYDVKM. This CDR3 spans 13 amino acids. The V gene lost 5 bases and the J gene lost 4 bases, with 9 bases spanning the gap. Here the CDR3 DNA reads TGTGCCAGCAGTAGAAGCAGGTACAATGAGCAGTTCTTC. Translating it yields CASSRSRYNEQFF.

V and J are TRBV5-1 and TRBJ2-7, with D hard to call. The CDR3 is made up of 14 amino acids. Trimming left V 0 bases short and J 2 bases short, with 9 bases between. Per germline, CDR1 SGHRS and CDR2 YFSETQ. For the CDR3, the DNA is TGCGCCAGCAGCTTGGCTGCTGCTACCTACGAGCAGTACTTC. Translated: CASSLAAATYEQYF.

V is TRBV6-1 and J is TRBJ2-1, with 7 bases fitting TRBD2. Germline loops: CDR1 MNHNS, CDR2 SASEGT. CDR3 length equals 15 residues. V gave up 4 bases and J gave up 0 bases; unmatched junction bases: 3. CDR3 residues: CASSVGEGSYNEQFF. For the CDR3, the DNA is TGTGCCAGCAGTGTCGGGGAGGGCTCCTACAATGAGCAGTTCTTC.